This TCR beta chain was recorded in a study of identical twins. Remarks on this clonotype: The germline gene is not matched at one end of the junction; a read error may be the cause.

With template switching, a universal primer site was added, and the cDNA carried unique molecular identifiers. TCRdb called the 5' RACE reads again in MiXCR, with one record for every CDR3 protein. Counted here are approximately 410,000 distinct CDR3 sequences, less than 20% occurring once; the ten biggest clones make up approximately 12%. CDR3 size: 14 residues. This receptor was obtained from a man over 45 in good health. The sample comprised naive T cells sorted from blood. The genes are TRBV12-3 or TRBV12-4 and TRBJ2-7; D gene ambiguous. CDR3 residues: CACSTRSLGYEQYF. In DNA, the CDR3 is TGTGCCTGCAGTACTCGTTCGTTGGGCTACGAGCAGTACTTC.